The clone carrying this TCR beta chain appeared a single time. Antigen unknown. These data are taken from a study of radiotherapy plus CTLA-4 blockade in lung cancer. Ipilimumab CTLA-4 blockade and focal radiation were given to patients with chemo-refractory metastatic non-small-cell lung cancer. Germline V gene sequence: CDR1 MNHEY, CDR2 SVGAGI. CDR3 length: 16 residues. The junction had 3 bases not matched to a gene; V was cut back by 0 bases and J by 1 base. Notes on the study in general: Subsequent to radiotherapy plus ipilimumab, tumor-derived TCR clones underwent expansion in blood.

Produced via immunoSEQ multiplex PCR; TCRdb's table is partial and in-frame only. The sample has some 60,000 clones; just over 75% are singletons. The TCR originated in a human donor with non-small cell lung cancer who had a partial response to radiotherapy plus ipilimumab. The V and J genes are TRBV6-5 and TRBJ1-2, with TRBD1 identical over 9 bases. The input for sequencing was peripheral blood, taken from a patient treated with radiotherapy plus ipilimumab. CDR3 sequence (DNA): TGTGCCAGCAGTTACTCCGGGACAGGGAATAACTATGGCTACACCTTC. Translation: CASSYSGTGNNYGYTF.